The 25 T cell receptor beta chains below were found in one sample sequenced in a study of cytomegalovirus exposure and HLA in healthy donors. The PCR contained 60 Vbeta and 13 Jbeta primers. Sequencing used immunoSEQ multiplex PCR; TCRdb keeps in-frame clones, though not all of them. This table holds about 140,000 clones, about three quarters found once. Sequenced material: PBMCs. These receptors all come from a male donor in good health and CMV-seropositive.

The V and J genes are TRBV10-3 and TRBJ2-7; 7 bases are a match to TRBD1. The CDR3 consists of 18 residues. Germline-derived CDR1 and CDR2 are ENHRY and SYGVKD. With V trimmed by 5 bases and J by 2 bases, 18 bases remained unmatched. CDR3 nucleotides: TGTGCCATCAGTCCCTCGGTACTGGACAGGCGTGATACCTACGAGCAGTACTTC. Amino acid sequence: CAISPSVLDRRDTYEQYF.

The V gene is TRBV7-8, the J gene TRBJ2-2, with TRBD1 matching over 9 bases. The CDR3 extends over 13 amino acids. J gave up 8 bases and V 6 bases, and 4 bases lay outside the gene matches. Per germline, CDR1 SGHVS and CDR2 FQNEAQ. CDR3 residues: CASSGTGQGELFF. The CDR3 DNA reads as TGTGCCAGCAGTGGGACAGGGCAAGGGGAGCTGTTTTTT.

This clone occurred a few times. The chain combines TRBV27 with TRBJ1-2; 9 nucleotides align to TRBD1. The germline CDR1 and CDR2 sequences are MNHEY and SMNVEV (reference sequence). The CDR3 has 15 residues. V lost 6 bases and J lost 2; bases outside the gene matches: 7. The CDR3 loop is CASSPRTGANYGYTF. The DNA for the CDR3 is TGTGCCAGCAGCCCCCGGACAGGGGCGAACTATGGCTACACCTTC.

The V call is TRBV27, the J call TRBJ2-7; a possible D gene is TRBD2 (5 bases). Germline V CDR1 and CDR2: MNHEY, SMNVEV (reference sequence). V lost 6 bases and J 3 bases, leaving 15 bases between the germline ends. This CDR3 comprises 14 residues. DNA for the CDR3: TGTGCCAGCAGGACCCTGGGGAGTTTCTACGAGCAGTACTTC. It is translated as CASRTLGSFYEQYF.

The rearrangement joins TRBV6-1 to TRBJ1-5, with TRBD1 matching over 10 bases. The CDR3 has 17 residues. Germline CDR1 MNHNS, CDR2 SASEGT. Unmatched junction bases numbered 9, after V lost 3 bases and J lost 4 bases. CDR3 bases: TGTGCCAGCAGTGACCGGGACAGGGGTCCATTAAATCAGCCCCAGCATTTT. Translating gives CASSDRDRGPLNQPQHF.

The rearrangement links TRBV6-5 to TRBJ2-1, with D maybe TRBD1 (6 bases). The CDR3 is made up of 15 amino acids. Trimming left V 4 bases short and J 2 bases short, with 12 bases between. Germline V lookup: CDR1 MNHEY, CDR2 SVGAGI. CDR3 nucleotide sequence: TGTGCCAGCAGTTTCGACAGGCTCCCCTACAATGAGCAGTTCTTC. It specifies CASSFDRLPYNEQFF.

The chain carries TRBV5-4 and TRBJ2-7; TRBD2 agrees at 9 bases. This CDR3 contains 14 residues. The germline CDR1 and CDR2 sequences are SGHNT and YYREEE (reference sequence). Germline trimming cut 3 bases from V and 3 bases from J; bases unmatched to any gene: 4. The CDR3 region has the DNA TGTGCCAGCAGCTCAGGGACTAGCAGCTACGAGCAGTACTTC. Its translation: CASSSGTSSYEQYF. The variable domain in full, with the rest retrieved from reference TRBV5-4 and TRBJ2-7, is ETGVTQSPTHLIKTRGQQVTLRCSSQSGHNTVSWYQQALGQGPQFIFQYYREEENGRGNFPPRFSGLQFPNYSSELNVNALELDDSALYLCASSSGTSSYEQYFGPGTRLTVT.

The J gene is TRBJ1-2, the V gene TRBV2, with D possibly TRBD1 on 5 matching bases. The germline V and J ends were trimmed by 6 bases and 0 bases, with 17 bases remaining between them. Germline V lookup: CDR1 SNHLY, CDR2 FYNNEI. This CDR3 comprises 16 residues. CDR3 in DNA: TGTGCCAGCAGCCCGGGACGGACTACATCTAACTATGGCTACACCTTC. Encoded protein: CASSPGRTTSNYGYTF.

The chain is built from TRBV5-1 and TRBJ1-1; 9 bases are shared with TRBD1. V lost 4 bases and J lost 4; bases outside the gene matches: 5. The CDR3 length is 14 residues. Germline V gene sequence: CDR1 SGHRS, CDR2 YFSETQ. CDR3 protein: CASSKRQGGTEAFF. Written as DNA, the CDR3 is TGCGCCAGCAGCAAAAGACAGGGGGGCACTGAAGCTTTCTTT.

The chain couples TRBV29-1 to TRBJ2-5, with D perhaps TRBD2 (6 bases). Germline values: CDR1 SQVTM, CDR2 ANQGSEA. The CDR3 consists of 10 residues. V lost 3 bases to trimming and J lost 8 bases, with 7 bases between them. The CDR3 DNA reads TGCAGCGTTGAGCGGGGAACCCAGTACTTC. Translating gives CSVERGTQYF.

In this sample, this clone turned up once. V and J are TRBV5-8 and TRBJ1-3, with a weak D call TRBD1 (6 bases). The CDR3 sequence is 14 residues long. V was clipped by 4 bases and J by 0 bases, with 8 bases between them. Germline CDR1 and CDR2: SGHTS and YDEGEE. CDR3 region: CASSVGGSGNTIYF. In DNA form, the CDR3 reads TGTGCCAGCAGCGTAGGGGGCTCTGGAAACACCATATATTTT.

V gene TRBV29-1 combines with J gene TRBJ2-1; the D is unclear. The CDR3 has 13 residues. CDR1 is SQVTM and CDR2 is ANQGSEA in the germline V gene. The V end lost 3 bases, the J end lost 4 bases, and 10 bases lay between the germline ends. The CDR3 nucleotides are TGCAGCGTTGATCATTCCACATACAATGAGCAGTTCTTC. This gives the protein CSVDHSTYNEQFF.

The chain carries TRBV7-8 and TRBJ1-2; 8 nucleotides match TRBD1. V lost 0 bases and J lost 2; bases outside the gene matches: 5. Germline V gene lookup returns CDR1 SGHVS and CDR2 FQNEAQ. CDR3 length: 16 amino acids. In DNA form, the CDR3 reads TGTGCCAGCAGCTTAGCGGACAGGGCGCCAAACTATGGCTACACCTTC. This translates into CASSLADRAPNYGYTF.

This clone was detected once. This chain uses TRBV7-6 with TRBJ2-5, with D maybe TRBD1 (6 bases). The J call may be mistaken, given a closer DNA end match to TRBJ2-7. The germline CDR1 and CDR2 sequences are SGHVS and FNYEAQ. The length of the CDR3 is 14 residues. CDR3 nucleotides: TGTGCCAGCAGCCGGGACATCTACTCCTACGAGCAGTACTTC. As protein: CASSRDIYSYEQYF.

This clone appeared once. The same CDR3 is also encoded by other DNA sequences in this sample. The chain is built from TRBV2 and TRBJ2-1; 15 positions match TRBD2. With 6 bases clipped from V and 0 bases from J, the junction kept 6 bases outside the gene matches. This CDR3 has 18 residues. Per the germline V gene, CDR1 is SNHLY and CDR2 is FYNNEI. The CDR3 bases are TGTGCCAGCAGACCGGGACTAGCGGGGGGAAGCTCCTACAATGAGCAGTTCTTC. It translates to CASRPGLAGGSSYNEQFF. Full variable domain (outside the CDR3, taken from reference TRBV2 and TRBJ2-1): EPEVTQTPSHQVTQMGQEVILRCVPISNHLYFYWYRQILGQKVEFLVSFYNNEISEKSEIFDDQFSVERPDGSNFTLKIRSTKLEDSAMYFCASRPGLAGGSSYNEQFFGPGTRLTVL.

The CDR3 spells CASSLSGGTDTQYF. In nucleotides, the CDR3 is TGTGCCAGCAGCTTGTCGGGGGGCACAGATACGCAGTATTTT. This chain joins TRBV5-8 and TRBJ2-3; the D gene is possibly TRBD2 (6 bases). Germline-derived CDR1 and CDR2 are SGHTS and YDEGEE. V lost 1 base and J lost 1, with 7 bases in between. This CDR3 comprises 14 residues.

This clone was observed once. The genes are TRBV10-2 and TRBJ1-1; no clear D. Germline V lookup: CDR1 WSHSY, CDR2 SAAADI. Trimming stripped 4 bases from V and 0 bases from J, with 3 bases between. The CDR3 runs to 12 residues. In nucleotides, the CDR3 is TGCGCCAGCAGTGCGTTGAACACTGAAGCTTTCTTT. This sequence encodes CASSALNTEAFF.

The gene calls are TRBV20-1 and TRBJ2-7; D is undetermined. V was clipped by 7 bases and J by 4 bases, with 11 bases between them. CDR3 size: 11 residues. In germline, CDR1 is DFQATT, CDR2 SNEGSKA (reference sequence). The CDR3 DNA sequence: TGCAGTGGACTCCTTGGGTACGAGCAGTACTTC. Translating it yields CSGLLGYEQYF.

V and J are TRBV27 and TRBJ1-1; D not certain. Trimming took off 7 bases at V and 1 base at J, with 13 bases between the two ends. Germline V CDR1 and CDR2: MNHEY, SMNVEV (reference sequence). The CDR3 has 14 amino acids. CDR3 nucleotide sequence: TGTGCCAGCACTCGGAGTATCGAGAACACTGAAGCTTTCTTT. Translation: CASTRSIENTEAFF.

V and J are TRBV6-1 and TRBJ1-4; the match to TRBD1 covers 8 bases. V lost 2 bases and J lost 6; bases outside the gene matches: 8. The CDR3 has 16 residues. Germline CDR1 reads MNHNS; CDR2 reads SASEGT. CDR3 region: CASSESDRGEDEKLFF. The CDR3 region has the DNA TGTGCCAGCAGTGAAAGTGACAGGGGAGAGGATGAAAAACTGTTTTTT.

The chain is built from TRBV5-1 and TRBJ2-7, with 10 bases that match TRBD1. CDR1 SGHRS and CDR2 YFSETQ come from the germline V gene. Trimming took 3 bases from V and 5 from J; bases not matched to a gene: 8. The CDR3 extends over 15 amino acids. CDR3 coding DNA: TGCGCCAGCAGCTGGTCCGGGACAGGGGTGGACGAGCAGTACTTC. Amino acid sequence: CASSWSGTGVDEQYF.

With regard to this clone: The identical CDR3 is also encoded by other nucleotide sequences in the sample. CDR3 nucleotide sequence: TGTGCCAGCAGTTTATGGGGGGTTAGCAATCAGCCCCAGCATTTT. It yields the protein CASSLWGVSNQPQHF. The V gene is TRBV27, the J gene TRBJ1-5; a possible D gene is TRBD1 (5 bases). CDR3 length: 15 residues. The V gene lost 1 base and the J gene lost 0 bases, with 7 bases spanning the gap. Germline CDR1 is MNHEY and CDR2 is SMNVEV (reference sequence).

Details on this clone: A read error may produce the germline difference seen at one junction end. The genes are TRBV7-9 and TRBJ2-7; 8 positions agree with TRBD1. This CDR3 spans 14 amino acids. Germline V lookup: CDR1 SEHNR, CDR2 FQNEAQ (reference sequence). In DNA form, the CDR3 reads TGTTCCAGCAGCTTAAGAACAGGGGGTTACGAGCAGTACTTC. This sequence encodes CSSSLRTGGYEQYF.

The V and J genes are TRBV11-2 and TRBJ1-2; D is possibly TRBD1 (5 bases). CDR1 is SGHAT, CDR2 FQNNGV, per germline. V gave up 5 bases and J gave up 6 bases, with 25 bases separating them. This CDR3 is built from 17 residues. CDR3 in amino acids: CASSGLRRGRKSNGYTF. DNA of the CDR3: TGTGCCAGCAGCGGACTACGACGGGGGAGAAAATCCAATGGCTACACCTTC.

The rearrangement joins TRBV7-6 to TRBJ1-4, with D possibly being TRBD1 (5 bases). This CDR3 has 15 amino acids. Per germline, CDR1 SGHVS and CDR2 FNYEAQ. V lost 3 bases to trimming and J lost 7 bases, with 15 bases between them. DNA of the CDR3: TGTGCCAGCAGCTTGGGGGAGGTCCGGGCTGAAAAACTGTTTTTT. Protein sequence: CASSLGEVRAEKLFF.